This TCR beta chain came from a study of blood T cell repertoires in COVID-19. In the study overall: There were acute and convalescent COVID-19 samples, and they came from the United States, Italy and Spain.

Germline trimming cut 7 bases from V and 5 bases from J; bases unmatched to any gene: 10. Per the germline V gene, CDR1 is ENHRY and CDR2 is SYGVKD. The CDR3 loop spans 16 amino acids. Authors' analysis steps: From reference gene primer amplification, estimates of nucleated cell counts were derived. Libraries were prepared by immunoSEQ multiplex PCR; TCRdb keeps only in-frame clonotypes and omits some of them. The V and J calls and clone size come from that table; D and trimming were worked out from the DNA. The sample records over 300,000 clones, approximately 84% being singletons. In terms of age and location, participants ranged from about 18 to 90 years and lived in about 25 US areas. All recovered Cohort 3 donors got two negative PCRs, got clearance, or saw symptom resolution.

Source material: PBMCs or T cells enriched from blood (not recorded which). The source of this sequence is a woman under 30 who had recovered from COVID-19. The rearrangement joins TRBV10-3 to TRBJ2-1; 11 bases are shared with TRBD1. CDR3: CAIKDRDRGMDNEQFF. CDR3 nucleotide sequence: TGTGCCATCAAAGACCGGGACAGGGGGATGGACAATGAGCAGTTCTTC.